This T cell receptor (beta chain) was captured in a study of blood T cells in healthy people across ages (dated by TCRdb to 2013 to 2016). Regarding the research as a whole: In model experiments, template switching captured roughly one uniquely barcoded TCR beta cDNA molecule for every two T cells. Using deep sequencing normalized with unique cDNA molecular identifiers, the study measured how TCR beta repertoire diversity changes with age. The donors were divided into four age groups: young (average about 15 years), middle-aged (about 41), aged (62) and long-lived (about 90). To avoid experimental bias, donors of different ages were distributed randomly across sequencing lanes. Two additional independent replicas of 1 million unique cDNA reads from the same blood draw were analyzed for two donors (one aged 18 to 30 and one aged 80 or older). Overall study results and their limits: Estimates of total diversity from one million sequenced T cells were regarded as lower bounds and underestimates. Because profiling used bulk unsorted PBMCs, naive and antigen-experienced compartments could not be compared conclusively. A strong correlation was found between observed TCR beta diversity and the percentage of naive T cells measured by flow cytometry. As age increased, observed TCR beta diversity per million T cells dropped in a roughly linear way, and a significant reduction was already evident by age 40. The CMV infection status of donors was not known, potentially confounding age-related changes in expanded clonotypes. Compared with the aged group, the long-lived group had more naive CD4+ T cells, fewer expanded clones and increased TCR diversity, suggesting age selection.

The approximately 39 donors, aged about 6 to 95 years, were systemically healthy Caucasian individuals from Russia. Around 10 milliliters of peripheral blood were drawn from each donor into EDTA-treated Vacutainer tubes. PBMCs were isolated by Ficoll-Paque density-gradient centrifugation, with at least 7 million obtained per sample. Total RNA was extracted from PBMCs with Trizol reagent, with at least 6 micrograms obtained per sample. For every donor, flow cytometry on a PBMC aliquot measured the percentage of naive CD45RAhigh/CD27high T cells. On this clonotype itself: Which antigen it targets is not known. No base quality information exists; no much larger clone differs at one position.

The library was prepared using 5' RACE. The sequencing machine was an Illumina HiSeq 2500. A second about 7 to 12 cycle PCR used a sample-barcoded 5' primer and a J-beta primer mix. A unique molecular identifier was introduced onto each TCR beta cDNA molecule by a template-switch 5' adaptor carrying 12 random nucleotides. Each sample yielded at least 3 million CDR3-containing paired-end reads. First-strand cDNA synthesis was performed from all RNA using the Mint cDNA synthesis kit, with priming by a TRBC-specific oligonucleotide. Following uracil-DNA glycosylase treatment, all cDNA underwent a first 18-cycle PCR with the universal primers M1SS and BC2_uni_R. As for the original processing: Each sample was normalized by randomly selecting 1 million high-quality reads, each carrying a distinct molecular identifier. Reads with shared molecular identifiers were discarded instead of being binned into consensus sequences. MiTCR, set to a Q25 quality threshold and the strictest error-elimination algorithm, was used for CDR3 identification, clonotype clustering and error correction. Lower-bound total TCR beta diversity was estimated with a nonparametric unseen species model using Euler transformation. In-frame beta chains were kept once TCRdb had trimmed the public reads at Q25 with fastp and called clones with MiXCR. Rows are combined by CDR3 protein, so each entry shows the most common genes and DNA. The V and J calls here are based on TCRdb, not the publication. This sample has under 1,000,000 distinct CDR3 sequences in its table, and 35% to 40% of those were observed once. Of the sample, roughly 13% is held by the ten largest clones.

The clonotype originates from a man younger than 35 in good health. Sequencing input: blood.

The nucleotide sequence is given as TGTGCCAGCAGCCCCGGGATCCATGAGCAGTTCTTC. Translated, this is CASSPGIHEQFF. The V and J genes are TRBV7-8 and TRBJ2-1; possibly the D gene is TRBD2, per 5 matching bases. CDR3 length: 12 amino acids, cysteine to phenylalanine. CDR3 DNA is the only sequence kept; it has 36 bases, read in frame from the first base. According to the germline V gene, CDR1 reads SGHVS and CDR2 reads FQNEAQ. A distance of 10 bases separates the germline ends of V and J, which lose 5 bases and 8 bases respectively.